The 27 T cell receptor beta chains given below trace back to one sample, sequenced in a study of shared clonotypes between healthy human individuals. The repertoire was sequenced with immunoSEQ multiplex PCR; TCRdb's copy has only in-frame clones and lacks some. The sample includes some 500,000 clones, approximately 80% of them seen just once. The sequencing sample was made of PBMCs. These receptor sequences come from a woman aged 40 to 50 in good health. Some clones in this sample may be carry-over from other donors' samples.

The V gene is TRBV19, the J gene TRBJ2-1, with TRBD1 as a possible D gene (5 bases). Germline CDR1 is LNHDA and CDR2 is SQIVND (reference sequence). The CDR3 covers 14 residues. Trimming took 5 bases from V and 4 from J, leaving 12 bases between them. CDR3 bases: TGTGCCAGTAGTCAAAGACAGATATACAATGAGCAGTTCTTC. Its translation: CASSQRQIYNEQFF.

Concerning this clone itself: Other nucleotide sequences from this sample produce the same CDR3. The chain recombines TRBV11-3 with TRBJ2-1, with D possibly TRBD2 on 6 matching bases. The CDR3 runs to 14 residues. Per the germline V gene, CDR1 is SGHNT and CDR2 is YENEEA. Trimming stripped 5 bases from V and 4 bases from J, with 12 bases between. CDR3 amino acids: CASSPGGLYNEQFF. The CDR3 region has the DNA TGTGCCAGCAGCCCCGGAGGGCTATACAATGAGCAGTTCTTC. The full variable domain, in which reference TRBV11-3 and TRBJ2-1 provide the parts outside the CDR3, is EAGVVQSPRYKIIEKKQPVAFWCNPISGHNTLYWYLQNLGQGPELLIRYENEEAVDDSQLPKDRFSAERLKGVDSTLKIQPAELGDSAVYLCASSPGGLYNEQFFGPGTRLTVL.

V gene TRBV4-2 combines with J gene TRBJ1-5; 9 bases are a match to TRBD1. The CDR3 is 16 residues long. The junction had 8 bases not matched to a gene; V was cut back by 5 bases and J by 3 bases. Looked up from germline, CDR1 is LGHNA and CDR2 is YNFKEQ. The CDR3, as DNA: TGTGCCAGCAGCGTTAGACAGGGGGTTAACAATCAGCCCCAGCATTTT. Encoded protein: CASSVRQGVNNQPQHF.

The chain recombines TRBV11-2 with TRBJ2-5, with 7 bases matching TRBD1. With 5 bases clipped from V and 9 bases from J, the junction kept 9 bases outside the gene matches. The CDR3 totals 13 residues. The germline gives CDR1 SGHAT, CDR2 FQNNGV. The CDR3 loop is CASSLTLTGAQYF. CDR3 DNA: TGTGCCAGCAGCCTCACACTTACAGGGGCCCAGTACTTC.

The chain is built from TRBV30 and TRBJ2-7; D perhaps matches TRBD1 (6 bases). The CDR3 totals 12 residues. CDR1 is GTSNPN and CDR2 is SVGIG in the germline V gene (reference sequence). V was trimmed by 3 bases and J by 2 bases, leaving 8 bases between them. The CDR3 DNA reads TGTGCCTGGAGCGCAGGGGCCTACGAGCAGTACTTC. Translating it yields CAWSAGAYEQYF.

This CDR3 reads CASSSGLAGAGELFF. The CDR3, as DNA: TGCGCCAGCAGCTCAGGACTAGCGGGAGCCGGGGAGCTGTTTTTT. V is TRBV5-1 and J is TRBJ2-2, with 13 bases fitting TRBD2. CDR1 and CDR2 (germline): SGHRS, YFSETQ. This CDR3 is built from 15 residues. With 3 bases clipped from V and 6 bases from J, the junction kept 2 bases outside the gene matches. Looking up the rest from reference TRBV5-1 and TRBJ2-2 gives the full variable domain: KAGVTQTPRYLIKTRGQQVTLSCSPISGHRSVSWYQQTPGQGLQFLFEYFSETQRNKGNFPGRFSGRQFSNSRSEMNVSTLELGDSALYLCASSSGLAGAGELFFGEGSRLTVL.

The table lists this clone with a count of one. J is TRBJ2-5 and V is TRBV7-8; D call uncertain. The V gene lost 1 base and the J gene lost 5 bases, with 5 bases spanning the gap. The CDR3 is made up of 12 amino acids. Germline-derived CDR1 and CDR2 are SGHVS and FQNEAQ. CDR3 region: CASSLGRETQYF. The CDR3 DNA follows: TGTGCCAGCAGCTTAGGCAGGGAGACCCAGTACTTC.

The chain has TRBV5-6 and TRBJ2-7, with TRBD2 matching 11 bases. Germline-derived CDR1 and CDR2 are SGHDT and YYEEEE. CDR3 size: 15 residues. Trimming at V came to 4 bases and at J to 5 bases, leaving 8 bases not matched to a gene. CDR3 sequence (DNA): TGTGCCAGCAGCACACTAGCGGGAGCACCCAACGAGCAGTACTTC. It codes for CASSTLAGAPNEQYF.

The CDR3, as DNA: TGTGCCAGCAGCCCGGGACAGGGGGACTATGGCTACACCTTC. Protein: CASSPGQGDYGYTF. V usage is TRBV7-3 and J usage is TRBJ1-2; 11 nucleotides line up with TRBD1. The CDR3 extends over 14 amino acids. The junction had 2 bases not matched to a gene; V was cut back by 5 bases and J by 3 bases. In germline, CDR1 is SGHTA, CDR2 FQGTGA.

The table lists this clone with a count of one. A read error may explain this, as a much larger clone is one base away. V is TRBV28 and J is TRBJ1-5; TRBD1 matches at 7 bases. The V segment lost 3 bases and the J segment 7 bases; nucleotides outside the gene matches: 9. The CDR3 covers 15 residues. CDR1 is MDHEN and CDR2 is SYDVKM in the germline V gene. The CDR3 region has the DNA TGTGCCAGCAGTTTTGGGACAGAGGGGGAACAGCCCCAGCATTTT. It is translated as CASSFGTEGEQPQHF. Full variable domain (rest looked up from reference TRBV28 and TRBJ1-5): DVKVTQSSRYLVKRTGEKVFLECVQDMDHENMFWYRQDPGLGLRLIYFSYDVKMKEKGDIPEGYSVSREKKERFSLILESASTNQTSMYLCASSFGTEGEQPQHFGDGTRLSIL.

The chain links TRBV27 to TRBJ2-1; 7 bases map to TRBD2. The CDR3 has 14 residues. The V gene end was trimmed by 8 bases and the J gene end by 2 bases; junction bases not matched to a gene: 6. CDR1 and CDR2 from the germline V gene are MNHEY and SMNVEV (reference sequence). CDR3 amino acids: CASGMTSPYNEQFF. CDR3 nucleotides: TGTGCCAGCGGCATGACTAGCCCCTACAATGAGCAGTTCTTC.

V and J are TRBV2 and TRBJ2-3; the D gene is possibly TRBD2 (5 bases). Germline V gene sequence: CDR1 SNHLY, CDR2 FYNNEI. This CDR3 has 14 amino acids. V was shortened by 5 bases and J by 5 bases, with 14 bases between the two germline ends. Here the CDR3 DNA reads TGTGCCAGCAGTAAGGTCCTTGAGGGAGATACGCAGTATTTT. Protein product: CASSKVLEGDTQYF.

The CDR3 protein is CASSRGLAGGQVAKNIQYF. The CDR3 bases are TGCGCCAGCAGCCGGGGACTAGCGGGAGGGCAGGTAGCCAAAAACATTCAGTACTTC. The chain carries TRBV4-1 and TRBJ2-4; 16 nucleotides line up with TRBD2. V gave up 4 bases and J gave up 0 bases; unmatched junction bases: 6. Germline V lookup: CDR1 MGHRA, CDR2 YSYEKL. This CDR3 spans 19 amino acids.

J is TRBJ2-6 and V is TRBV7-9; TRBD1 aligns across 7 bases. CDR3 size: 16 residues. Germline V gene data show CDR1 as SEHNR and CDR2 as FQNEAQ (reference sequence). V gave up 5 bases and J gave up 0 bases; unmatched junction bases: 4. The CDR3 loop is CASSPTGPSGANVLTF. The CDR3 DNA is TGTGCCAGCAGCCCGACAGGGCCCTCTGGGGCCAACGTCCTGACTTTC.

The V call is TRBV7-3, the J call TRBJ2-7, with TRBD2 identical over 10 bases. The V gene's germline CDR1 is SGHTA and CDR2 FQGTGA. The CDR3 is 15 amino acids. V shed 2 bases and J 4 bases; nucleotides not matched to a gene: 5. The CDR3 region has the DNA TGTGCCAGCAGCTTATGGAGCGGGAGGGAGTACGAGCAGTACTTC. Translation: CASSLWSGREYEQYF.

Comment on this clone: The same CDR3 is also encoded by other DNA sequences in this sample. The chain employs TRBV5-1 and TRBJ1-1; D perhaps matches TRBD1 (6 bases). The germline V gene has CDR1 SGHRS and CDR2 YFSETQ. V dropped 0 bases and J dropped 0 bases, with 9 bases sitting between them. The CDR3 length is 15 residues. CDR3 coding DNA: TGCGCCAGCAGCTTGGTGGGGGGCCTGAACACTGAAGCTTTCTTT. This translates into CASSLVGGLNTEAFF.

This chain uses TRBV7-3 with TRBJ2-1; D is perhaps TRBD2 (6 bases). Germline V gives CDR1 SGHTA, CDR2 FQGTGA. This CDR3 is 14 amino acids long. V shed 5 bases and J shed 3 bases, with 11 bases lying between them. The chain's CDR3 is CASSRDSHYNEQFF. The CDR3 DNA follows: TGTGCCAGCAGCCGGGACTCACACTACAATGAGCAGTTCTTC. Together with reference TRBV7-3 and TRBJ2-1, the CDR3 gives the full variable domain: GAGVSQTPSNKVTEKGKYVELRCDPISGHTALYWYRQSLGQGPEFLIYFQGTGAADDSGLPNDRFFAVRPEGSVSTLKIQRTERGDSAVYLCASSRDSHYNEQFFGPGTRLTVL.

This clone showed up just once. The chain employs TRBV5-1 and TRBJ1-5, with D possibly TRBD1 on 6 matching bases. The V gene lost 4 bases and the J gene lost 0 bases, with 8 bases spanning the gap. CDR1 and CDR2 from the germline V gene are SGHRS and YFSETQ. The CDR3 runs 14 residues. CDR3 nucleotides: TGCGCCAGCAGCCAGGACAGTAGCAATCAGCCCCAGCATTTT. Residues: CASSQDSSNQPQHF.

For the CDR3, the DNA is TGTGCCAGCAGTTATCGGGACACTGAAGCTTTCTTT. It encodes CASSYRDTEAFF. The chain combines TRBV6-5 with TRBJ1-1; D uncertain. Germline-derived CDR1 and CDR2 are MNHEY and SVGAGI. V lost 3 bases, J lost 3 bases, and 5 bases lay in between. This CDR3 has 12 residues.

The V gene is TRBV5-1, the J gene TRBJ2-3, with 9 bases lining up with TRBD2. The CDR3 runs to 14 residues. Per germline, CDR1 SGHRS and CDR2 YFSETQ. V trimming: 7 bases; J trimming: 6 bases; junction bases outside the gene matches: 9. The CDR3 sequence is CASLPGLATDTQYF. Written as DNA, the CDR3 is TGCGCCAGCCTCCCTGGACTAGCGACGGATACGCAGTATTTT.

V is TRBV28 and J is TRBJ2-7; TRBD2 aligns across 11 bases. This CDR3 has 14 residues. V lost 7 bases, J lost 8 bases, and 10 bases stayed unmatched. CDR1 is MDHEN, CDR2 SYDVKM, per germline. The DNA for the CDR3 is TGTGCCAGCACCACCGGGACTAGCGGAGCCAAGCAGTACTTC. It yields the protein CASTTGTSGAKQYF.

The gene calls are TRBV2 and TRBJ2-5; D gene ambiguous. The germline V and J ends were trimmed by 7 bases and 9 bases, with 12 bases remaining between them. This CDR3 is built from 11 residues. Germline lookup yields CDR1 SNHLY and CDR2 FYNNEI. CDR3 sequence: CASKPDLAQYF. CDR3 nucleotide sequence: TGTGCCAGCAAGCCTGACTTGGCCCAGTACTTC.

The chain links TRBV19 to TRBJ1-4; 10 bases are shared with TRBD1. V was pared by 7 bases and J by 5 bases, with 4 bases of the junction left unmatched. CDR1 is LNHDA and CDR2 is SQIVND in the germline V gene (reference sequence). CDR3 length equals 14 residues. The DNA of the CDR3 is TGTGCCAGTACCACGGGACAGGGGAATGAAAAACTGTTTTTT. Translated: CASTTGQGNEKLFF.

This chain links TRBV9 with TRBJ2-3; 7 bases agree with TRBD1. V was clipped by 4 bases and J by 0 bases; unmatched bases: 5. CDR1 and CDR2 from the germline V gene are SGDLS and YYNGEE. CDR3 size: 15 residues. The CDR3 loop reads CASSSGQLSTDTQYF. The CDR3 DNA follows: TGTGCCAGCAGCTCGGGACAGCTTAGCACAGATACGCAGTATTTT. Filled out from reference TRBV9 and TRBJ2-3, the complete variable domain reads DSGVTQTPKHLITATGQRVTLRCSPRSGDLSVYWYQQSLDQGLQFLIQYYNGEERAKGNILERFSAQQFPDLHSELNLSSLELGDSALYFCASSSGQLSTDTQYFGPGTRLTVL.

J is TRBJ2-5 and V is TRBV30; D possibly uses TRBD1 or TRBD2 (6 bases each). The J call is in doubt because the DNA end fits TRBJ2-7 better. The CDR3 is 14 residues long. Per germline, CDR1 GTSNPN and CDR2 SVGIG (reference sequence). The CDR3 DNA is TGTGCCTGGAGTGTAGGGGGACTCTCCTACGAGCAGTACTTC. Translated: CAWSVGGLSYEQYF.

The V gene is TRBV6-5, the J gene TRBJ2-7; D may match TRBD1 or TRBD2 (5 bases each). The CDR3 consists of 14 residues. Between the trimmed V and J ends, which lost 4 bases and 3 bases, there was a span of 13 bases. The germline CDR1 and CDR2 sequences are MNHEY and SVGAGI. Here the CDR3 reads CASSSRAGDYEQYF. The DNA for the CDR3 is TGTGCCAGCAGTTCCAGGGCCGGGGACTACGAGCAGTACTTC.

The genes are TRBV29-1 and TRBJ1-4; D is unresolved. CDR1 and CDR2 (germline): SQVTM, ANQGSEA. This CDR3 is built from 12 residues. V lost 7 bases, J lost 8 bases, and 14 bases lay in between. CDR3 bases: TGCAGCGCCCGATTGAATGAGGAAAAACTGTTTTTT. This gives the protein CSARLNEEKLFF.